This TCR beta chain was found in a study of cytomegalovirus exposure and HLA in healthy donors (dated by TCRdb to the late 2010s). In the study overall: A later analysis indicated that the 95 to 150 validation repertoires were generated on the platform also employed for the 650 to 850 repertoires of the first cohort. Along with the roughly 670-subject first cohort, a separate validation cohort of around 120 different subjects was used. The study combined high-throughput TCR immunosequencing, statistical association of individual TCRs with disease status, and machine learning to predict cytomegalovirus infection status. The study was designed to test whether signatures of past pathogen exposure could be identified by cataloging public T cell receptors. Broad study findings and their caveats: Most TCR sequences were seen in very few donors, while some public TCRs were found in many individuals. According to the authors, the approach could potentially be generalized to other disease states and immunological phenotypes. A total of 150 to 200 TCR beta chains were listed by the study as associated with cytomegalovirus. Cytomegalovirus status was reported to be diagnosed by the classifier with high specificity and sensitivity in both the original and validation cohorts. Three of the identified cytomegalovirus-associated TCR beta chains were confirmed in vitro to be specific for cytomegalovirus antigens. In a later analysis, TCRs clustered in the first cohort were found to also tend to co-occur in the 120 or so validation repertoires, with 85% to 95% of cluster scores above 0. All 130 or so repertoires were used to score co-occurrence in the validation cohort in a later analysis, because that analysis had no HLA typing for the cohort.

The donors belonged to the validation cohort of about 110 subjects, which was separate from the approximately 610-subject first cohort. Libraries were prepared through the immunoSEQ multiplex PCR assay. Regarding the original processing steps: To diagnose cytomegalovirus status from the catalog of TCR beta chain sequences, a statistical classification framework was built. Sourced from immuneACCESS, this table was stored by TCRdb with only in-frame sequences that have V and J called. A share of the clones is absent; for the studies checked, an unresolved V gene accounts for under half, and the remainder has no known explanation. D and trimming come from the DNA, and the V and J calls and clone size come from that table. The sample has about 360,000 clones on record, around 86% of them singletons. The ten most abundant clones make up 0.83% of the sample. Inclusive of the bounding cysteine and phenylalanine, the CDR3 is 14 residues long. The sequence is cut down to CDR3 DNA, 42 bases in frame from base 1. The junction carries 10 bases between V and J, which are trimmed by 1 base and 4 bases respectively. The germline V gene (reference sequence) yields SEHNR for CDR1 and FQNEAQ for CDR2.

A word on this clone: The antigen it recognizes is unknown. Per-base qualities were not stored, and no clone one base away is much larger.

This TCR was sampled from a woman aged 18-35 years in good health and CMV-seronegative. The material sequenced was PBMCs. The V and J genes are TRBV7-9 and TRBJ1-2; the D gene is possibly TRBD1, with 5 bases matching. The CDR3 protein is CASSLGEGLYGYTF. The DNA sequence is given as TGTGCCAGCAGCTTAGGGGAGGGGCTCTATGGCTACACCTTC.